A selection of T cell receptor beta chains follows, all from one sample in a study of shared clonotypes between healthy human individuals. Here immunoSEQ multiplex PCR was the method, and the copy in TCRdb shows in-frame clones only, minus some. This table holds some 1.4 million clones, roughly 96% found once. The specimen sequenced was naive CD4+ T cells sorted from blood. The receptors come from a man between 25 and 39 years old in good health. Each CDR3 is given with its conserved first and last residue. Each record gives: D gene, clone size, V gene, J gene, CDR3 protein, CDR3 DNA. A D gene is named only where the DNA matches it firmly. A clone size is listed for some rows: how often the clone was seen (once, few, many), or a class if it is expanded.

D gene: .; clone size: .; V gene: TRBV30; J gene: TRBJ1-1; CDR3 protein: CAWSPDSNTEAFF; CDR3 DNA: TGTGCCTGGAGTCCGGACAGTAACACTGAAGCTTTCTTT
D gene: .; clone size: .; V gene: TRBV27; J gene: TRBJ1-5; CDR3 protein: CASSFRGNQPQHF; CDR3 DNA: TGTGCCAGCAGTTTTAGGGGGAATCAGCCCCAGCATTTT
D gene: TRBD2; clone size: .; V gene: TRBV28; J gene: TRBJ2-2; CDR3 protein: CASSSWTSRRRYTGELFF; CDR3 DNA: TGTGCCAGCAGTTCTTGGACTAGCCGGCGTCGTTACACCGGGGAGCTGTTTTTT
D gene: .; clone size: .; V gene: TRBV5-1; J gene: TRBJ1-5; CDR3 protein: CASSLVGDSNQPQHF; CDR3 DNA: TGCGCCAGCAGCTTGGTCGGGGATAGCAATCAGCCCCAGCATTTT
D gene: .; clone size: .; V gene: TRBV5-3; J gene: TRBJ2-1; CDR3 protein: CARSLGAPGLDEQFF; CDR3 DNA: TGTGCCAGAAGCTTGGGCGCCCCCGGGCTAGATGAGCAGTTCTTC
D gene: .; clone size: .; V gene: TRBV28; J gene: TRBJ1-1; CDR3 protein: CASSPDSNTEAFF; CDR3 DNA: TGTGCCAGCAGCCCCGACAGTAACACTGAAGCTTTCTTT
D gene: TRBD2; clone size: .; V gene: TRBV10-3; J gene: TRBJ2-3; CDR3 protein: CAIRTPGSGRLDTQYF; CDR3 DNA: TGTGCCATCAGGACCCCAGGTAGCGGGAGGCTAGATACGCAGTATTTT
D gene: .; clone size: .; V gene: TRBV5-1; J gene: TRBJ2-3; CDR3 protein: CASSWKEGTSATDTQYF; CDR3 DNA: TGCGCCAGCAGTTGGAAGGAAGGGACAAGTGCGACAGATACGCAGTATTTT
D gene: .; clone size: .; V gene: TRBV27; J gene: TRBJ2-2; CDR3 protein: CASRRAGSAGELFF; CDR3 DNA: TGTGCCAGCAGGCGAGCAGGGAGTGCCGGGGAGCTGTTTTTT
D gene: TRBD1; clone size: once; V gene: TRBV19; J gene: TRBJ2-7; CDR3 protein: CASSERQGTTSEQYF; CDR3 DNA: TGTGCCAGTAGTGAACGACAGGGGACGACGAGCGAGCAGTACTTC
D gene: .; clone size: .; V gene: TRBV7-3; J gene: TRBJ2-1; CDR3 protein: CASSLKASSSYNEQFF; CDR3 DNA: TGTGCCAGCAGCTTAAAGGCCAGCTCTAGCTACAATGAGCAGTTCTTC
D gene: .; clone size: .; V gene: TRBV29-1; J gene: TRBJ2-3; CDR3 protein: CSVRARPGDTQYF; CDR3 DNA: TGCAGCGTGCGGGCCCGGCCGGGAGATACGCAGTATTTT
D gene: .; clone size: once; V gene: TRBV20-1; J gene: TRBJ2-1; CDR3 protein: CSASAGFEQFF; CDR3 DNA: TGCAGTGCTAGTGCCGGGTTTGAGCAGTTCTTC
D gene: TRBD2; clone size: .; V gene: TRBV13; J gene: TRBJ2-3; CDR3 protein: CASSRPQLAGSTDTQYF; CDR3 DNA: TGTGCCAGCAGTCGCCCGCAACTAGCGGGGAGCACAGATACGCAGTATTTT
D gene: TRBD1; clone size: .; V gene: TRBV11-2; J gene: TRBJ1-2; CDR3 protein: CASSQGDSLNYGYTF; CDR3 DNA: TGTGCCAGCAGTCAGGGGGACAGCCTTAACTATGGCTACACCTTC
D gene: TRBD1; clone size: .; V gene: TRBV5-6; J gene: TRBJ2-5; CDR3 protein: CASSSLVDRARETQYF; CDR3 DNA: TGTGCCAGCAGCTCCTTGGTGGACAGGGCACGGGAGACCCAGTACTTC
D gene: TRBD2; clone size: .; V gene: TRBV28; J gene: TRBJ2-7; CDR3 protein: CASKLAGSMYEQYF; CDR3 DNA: TGTGCCAGCAAACTAGCGGGGTCCATGTACGAGCAGTACTTC
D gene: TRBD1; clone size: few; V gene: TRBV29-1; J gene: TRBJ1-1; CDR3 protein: CSVGQGNTEAFF; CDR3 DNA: TGCAGCGTCGGACAGGGGAACACTGAAGCTTTCTTT
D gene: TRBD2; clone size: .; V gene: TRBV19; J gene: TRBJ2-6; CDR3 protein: CASSISGGSGANVLTF; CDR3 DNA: TGTGCCAGTAGTATCTCGGGGGGAAGTGGGGCCAACGTCCTGACTTTC
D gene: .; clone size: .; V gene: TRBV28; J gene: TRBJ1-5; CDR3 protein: CASSMGPARRQPQHF; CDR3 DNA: TGTGCCAGCAGTATGGGACCAGCGCGGAGGCAGCCCCAGCATTTT
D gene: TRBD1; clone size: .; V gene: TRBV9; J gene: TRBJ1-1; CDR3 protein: CASSRQGNTEAFF; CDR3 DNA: TGTGCCAGCAGCCGACAGGGTAACACTGAAGCTTTCTTT
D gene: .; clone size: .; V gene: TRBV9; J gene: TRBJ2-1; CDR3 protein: CASSSVVYNEQFF; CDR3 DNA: TGTGCCAGCAGCTCTGTGGTTTACAATGAGCAGTTCTTC
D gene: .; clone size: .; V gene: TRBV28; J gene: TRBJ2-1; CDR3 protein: CASTVIGDPLRDEQFF; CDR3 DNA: TGTGCCAGCACCGTAATTGGGGACCCGCTGCGAGATGAGCAGTTCTTC
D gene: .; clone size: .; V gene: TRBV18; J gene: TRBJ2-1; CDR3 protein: CASSSVPPGSSYNEQFF; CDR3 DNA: TGTGCCAGCTCATCAGTCCCCCCAGGGAGCTCCTACAATGAGCAGTTCTTC
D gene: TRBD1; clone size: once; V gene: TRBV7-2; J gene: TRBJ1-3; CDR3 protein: CASSLAPGQGTSSGNTIYF; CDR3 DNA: TGTGCCAGCAGCTTAGCTCCGGGACAGGGGACGAGCTCTGGAAACACCATATATTTT
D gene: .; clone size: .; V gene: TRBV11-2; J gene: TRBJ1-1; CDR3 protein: CASSLGPDRLYTEAFF; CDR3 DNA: TGTGCCAGCAGCTTAGGCCCCGACAGGTTGTACACTGAAGCTTTCTTT
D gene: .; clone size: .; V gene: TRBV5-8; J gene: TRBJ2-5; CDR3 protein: CASSLRSRRETQYF; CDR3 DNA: TGTGCCAGCAGCTTGAGGTCGCGGAGGGAGACCCAGTACTTC
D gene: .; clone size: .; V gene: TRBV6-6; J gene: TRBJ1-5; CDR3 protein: CASSYGPGNPNQPQHF; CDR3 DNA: TGTGCCAGCAGTTACGGGCCAGGTAATCCTAATCAGCCCCAGCATTTT
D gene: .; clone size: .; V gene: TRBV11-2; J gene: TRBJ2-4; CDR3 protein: CASSRPPAAAKNIQYF; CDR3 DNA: TGTGCCAGCAGCCGCCCCCCTGCCGCGGCCAAAAACATTCAGTACTTC
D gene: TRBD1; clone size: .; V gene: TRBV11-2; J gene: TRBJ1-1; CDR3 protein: CASSLVLQGAPGTEAFF; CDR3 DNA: TGTGCCAGCAGCTTAGTATTGCAGGGGGCTCCGGGCACTGAAGCTTTCTTT
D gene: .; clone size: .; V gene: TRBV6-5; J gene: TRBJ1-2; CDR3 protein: CASSYLGAGYGYTF; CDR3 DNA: TGTGCCAGCAGTTATCTGGGGGCTGGCTATGGCTACACCTTC
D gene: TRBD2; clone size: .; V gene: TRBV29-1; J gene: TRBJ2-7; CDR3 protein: CSVVTSGKFYEQYF; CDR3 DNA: TGCAGCGTAGTTACTAGCGGGAAGTTCTACGAGCAGTACTTC
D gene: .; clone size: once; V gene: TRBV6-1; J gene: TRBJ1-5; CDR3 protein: CASSEGLGWEEPQHF; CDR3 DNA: TGTGCCAGCAGTGAAGGACTAGGATGGGAGGAGCCCCAGCATTTT
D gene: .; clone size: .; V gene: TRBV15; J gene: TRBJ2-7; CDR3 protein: CATSRDPLLGHEQYF; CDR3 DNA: TGTGCCACCAGCAGAGATCCTTTACTAGGCCACGAGCAGTACTTC
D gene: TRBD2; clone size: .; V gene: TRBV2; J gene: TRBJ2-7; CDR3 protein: CASNAGGAYEQYF; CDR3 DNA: TGTGCCAGCAATGCGGGAGGGGCCTACGAGCAGTACTTC
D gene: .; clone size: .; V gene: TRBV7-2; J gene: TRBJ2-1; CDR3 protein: CASSSRWNEQFF; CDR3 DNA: TGTGCCAGCAGCTCGAGATGGAATGAGCAGTTCTTC
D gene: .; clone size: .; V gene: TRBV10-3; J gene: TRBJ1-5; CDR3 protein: CAISEVRQPQHF; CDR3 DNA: TGTGCCATCAGTGAAGTTCGGCAGCCCCAGCATTTT
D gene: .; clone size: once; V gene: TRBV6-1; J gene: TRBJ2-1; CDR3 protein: CASSRIWGNEQFF; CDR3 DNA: TGTGCCAGCAGTCGGATTTGGGGCAATGAGCAGTTCTTC
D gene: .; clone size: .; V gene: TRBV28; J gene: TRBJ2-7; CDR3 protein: CASSSLETSREQYF; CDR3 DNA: TGTGCCAGCAGTTCCTTGGAGACTTCCCGCGAGCAGTACTTC
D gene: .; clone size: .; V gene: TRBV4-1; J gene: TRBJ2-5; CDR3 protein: CASSQASLTSGMETQYF; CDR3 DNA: TGCGCCAGCAGCCAAGCCTCCCTGACATCAGGCATGGAGACCCAGTACTTC
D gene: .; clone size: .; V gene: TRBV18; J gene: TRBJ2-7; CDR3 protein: CASSPPDYEQYF; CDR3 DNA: TGTGCCAGCTCACCACCAGACTACGAGCAGTACTTC
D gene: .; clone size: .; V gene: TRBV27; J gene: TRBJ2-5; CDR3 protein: CASSSHRDPVETQYF; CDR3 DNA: TGTGCCAGCAGTTCCCACAGGGATCCGGTAGAGACCCAGTACTTC
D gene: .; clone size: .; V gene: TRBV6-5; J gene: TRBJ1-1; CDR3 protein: CASSSPVGPNTEAFF; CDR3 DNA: TGTGCCAGCAGTTCGCCAGTGGGGCCGAACACTGAAGCTTTCTTT
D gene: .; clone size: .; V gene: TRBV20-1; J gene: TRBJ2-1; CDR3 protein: CSARQFHEQFF; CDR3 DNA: TGCAGTGCTAGACAGTTCCATGAGCAGTTCTTC
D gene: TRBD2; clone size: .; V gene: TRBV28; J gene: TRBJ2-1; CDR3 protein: CASSTTSGKDLSYNEQFF; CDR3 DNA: TGTGCCAGCAGTACGACTAGCGGGAAAGACCTCTCCTACAATGAGCAGTTCTTC
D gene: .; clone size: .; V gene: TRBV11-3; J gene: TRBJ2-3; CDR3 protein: CASSLRGPGHGDTQYF; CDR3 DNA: TGTGCCAGCAGCTTACGCGGACCCGGCCATGGGGATACGCAGTATTTT
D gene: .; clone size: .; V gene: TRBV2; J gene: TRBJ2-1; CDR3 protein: CAILDSGPPDEQFF; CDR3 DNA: TGTGCCATCCTGGACAGCGGACCACCCGATGAGCAGTTCTTC
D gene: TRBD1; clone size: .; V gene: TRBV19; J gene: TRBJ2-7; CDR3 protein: CASSGTAWREQYF; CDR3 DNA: TGTGCCAGTTCCGGGACAGCCTGGCGGGAGCAGTACTTC
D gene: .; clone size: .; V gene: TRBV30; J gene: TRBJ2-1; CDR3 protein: CAWSKSTRSNEQFF; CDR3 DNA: TGTGCCTGGAGTAAATCGACCAGATCAAATGAGCAGTTCTTC
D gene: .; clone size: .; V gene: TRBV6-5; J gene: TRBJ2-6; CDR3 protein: CASRDAGANVLTF; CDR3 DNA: TGTGCCAGCCGTGATGCTGGGGCCAACGTCCTGACTTTC
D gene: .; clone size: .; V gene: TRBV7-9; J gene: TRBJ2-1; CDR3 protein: CASSLESSSSSYNEQFF; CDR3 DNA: TGTGCCAGCAGCTTAGAGAGTAGCTCTAGCTCCTACAATGAGCAGTTCTTC
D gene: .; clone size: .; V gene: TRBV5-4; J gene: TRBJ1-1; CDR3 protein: CASSLISLFNTEAFF; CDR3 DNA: TGTGCCAGCAGCTTGATCAGTCTTTTCAACACTGAAGCTTTCTTT
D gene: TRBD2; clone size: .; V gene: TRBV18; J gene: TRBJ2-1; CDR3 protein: CASSPLAGASNEQFF; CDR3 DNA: TGTGCCAGCTCACCGCTAGCGGGAGCATCCAATGAGCAGTTCTTC
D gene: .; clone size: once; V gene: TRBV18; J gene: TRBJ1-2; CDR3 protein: CASSAGAGDYGYTF; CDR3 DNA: TGTGCCAGCTCAGCAGGGGCAGGGGACTATGGCTACACCTTC
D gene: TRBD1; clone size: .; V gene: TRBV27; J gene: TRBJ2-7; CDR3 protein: CASSLMGQGTYEQYF; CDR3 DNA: TGTGCCAGCAGTTTAATGGGACAGGGGACCTACGAGCAGTACTTC
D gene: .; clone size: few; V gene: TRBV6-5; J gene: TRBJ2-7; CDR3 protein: CASSYSGQQYF; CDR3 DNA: TGTGCCAGCAGTTACTCGGGTCAACAGTACTTC
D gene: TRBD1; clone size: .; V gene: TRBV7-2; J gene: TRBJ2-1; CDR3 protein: CASSSDRVFGNEQFF; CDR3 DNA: TGTGCCAGCAGCTCGGACAGGGTCTTTGGCAATGAGCAGTTCTTC
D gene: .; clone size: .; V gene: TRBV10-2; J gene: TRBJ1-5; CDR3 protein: CASSDSFNQPQHF; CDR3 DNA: TGCGCCAGCAGCGACAGTTTCAATCAGCCCCAGCATTTT